A single sample gave rise to the 26 T cell receptor beta chains below, sequenced in a study of blood T cell repertoires in COVID-19. The assay was immunoSEQ multiplex PCR, and TCRdb's table has in-frame clones only and misses some. The sample includes under 250,000 clones, 70% to 90% of them seen just once. Sequencing input: peripheral blood. Every receptor here comes from a man older than 75 with acute or convalescent COVID-19.

This clone was seen only a few times. The J gene is TRBJ2-7, the V gene TRBV7-3, with 8 bases fitting TRBD2. The CDR3 extends over 15 amino acids. Germline trimming cut 5 bases from V and 1 base from J; bases unmatched to any gene: 7. From germline, CDR1 is SGHTA and CDR2 FQGTGA. DNA for the CDR3: TGTGCCAGCAGCGAGGCCAGCGGGGGTTCCTACGAGCAGTACTTC. Translating it yields CASSEASGGSYEQYF.

The CDR3, as DNA: TGTGCCAGCAGCTTAGAACCGGGCGGGTCACCCCTCCACTTT. It yields the protein CASSLEPGGSPLHF. The chain recombines TRBV7-9 with TRBJ1-6; no reliable D call. Trimming cost V 1 base and J 10 bases, with 11 bases left between them. Germline V gene lookup returns CDR1 SEHNR and CDR2 FQNEAQ (reference sequence). This CDR3 is built from 14 residues.

The rearrangement links TRBV5-1 to TRBJ1-1, with 7 bases matching TRBD1. V was pared by 4 bases and J by 1 base, with 4 bases of the junction left unmatched. Per germline, CDR1 SGHRS and CDR2 YFSETQ. This CDR3 contains 14 residues. For the CDR3, the DNA is TGCGCCAGCAGCCAAGGGACAGCGAACACTGAAGCTTTCTTT. This encodes CASSQGTANTEAFF.

The CDR3 DNA is TGCAGTGCTAGTAAGATTAAGGGGAACTATGGCTACACCTTC. Its translation is CSASKIKGNYGYTF. The chain employs TRBV20-1 and TRBJ1-2; perhaps TRBD1 as D (5 bases). The CDR3 spans 14 residues. Germline CDR1 reads DFQATT; CDR2 reads SNEGSKA (reference sequence). V lost 3 bases and J 2 bases, leaving 13 bases between the germline ends.

The chain has TRBV7-9 and TRBJ2-3; a possible D gene is TRBD2 (5 bases). The CDR3 contains 12 residues. Per germline, CDR1 SEHNR and CDR2 FQNEAQ (reference sequence). V was pared by 5 bases and J by 7 bases, with 10 bases between. DNA of the CDR3: TGTGCCAGCAGCCTGGACTCCTATACGCAGTATTTT. This encodes CASSLDSYTQYF.

V gene TRBV19 combines with J gene TRBJ1-3; D ambiguous. The germline CDR1 and CDR2 sequences are LNHDA and SQIVND (reference sequence). Trimming left V 5 bases short and J 0 bases short, with 11 bases between. The CDR3 length is 15 residues. This CDR3 reads CASSDYAVSGNTIYF. The CDR3 nucleotides are TGTGCCAGTAGTGACTACGCGGTCTCTGGAAACACCATATATTTT. The full variable domain, in which reference TRBV19 and TRBJ1-3 provide the parts outside the CDR3, is DGGITQSPKYLFRKEGQNVTLSCEQNLNHDAMYWYRQDPGQGLRLIYYSQIVNDFQKGDIAEGYSVSREKKESFPLTVTSAQKNPTAFYLCASSDYAVSGNTIYFGEGSWLTVV.

This chain's CDR3 is CASSRGQLGLGYTF. The CDR3 nucleotides are TGTGCCAGCAGCCGTGGACAGTTAGGGCTTGGCTACACCTTC. The gene calls are TRBV13 and TRBJ1-2; the D gene is possibly TRBD1 (6 bases). This CDR3 has 14 residues. CDR1 and CDR2 (germline): PRHDT, FYEKMQ (reference sequence). V lost 5 bases, J lost 7 bases, and 17 bases lay in between.

The rearrangement uses TRBV11-2 and TRBJ1-3, with a tentative D call TRBD1 (6 bases). The CDR3 runs to 17 residues. With 2 bases removed from V and 0 bases from J, the gap between germline ends came to 14 bases. CDR1 and CDR2 (germline): SGHAT, FQNNGV. The CDR3 sequence: CASSLRRGLSSGNTIYF. CDR3 nucleotides: TGTGCCAGCAGCTTACGCAGGGGCCTTTCCTCTGGAAACACCATATATTTT.

The rearrangement links TRBV4-2 to TRBJ1-1, with D uncertain. Trimming cost V 4 bases and J 5 bases, with 20 bases left between them. The CDR3 runs to 16 residues. The germline V gene encodes CDR1 LGHNA and CDR2 YNFKEQ. The CDR3 nucleotides read TGTGCCAGCAGCCCATCCGTTAGGGAGGTAAAAACTGAAGCTTTCTTT. This sequence encodes CASSPSVREVKTEAFF.

The rearrangement joins TRBV28 to TRBJ2-2, with a weak D call TRBD1 (5 bases). V shed 8 bases and J shed 7 bases, with 14 bases lying between them. CDR3 length: 13 amino acids. Germline V gene sequence: CDR1 MDHEN, CDR2 SYDVKM. CDR3 DNA sequence: TGTGCCAGCGTAAGACAGAGGAGCGGGGAGCTGTTTTTT. This encodes CASVRQRSGELFF.

This clone appeared a few times. This chain links TRBV4-3 with TRBJ2-2, with TRBD2 as a possible D gene (6 bases). The germline gives CDR1 LGHNA, CDR2 YSLEER. The CDR3 consists of 17 residues. V was cut by 0 bases and J by 0 bases, with 11 bases left in between. CDR3 DNA sequence: TGCGCCAGCAGCCAAGATCTCGGGACTTCGAACACCGGGGAGCTGTTTTTT. Encoded protein: CASSQDLGTSNTGELFF.

The genes are TRBV25-1 and TRBJ2-7; perhaps TRBD2 as D (6 bases). The V gene's germline CDR1 is MGHDK and CDR2 SYGVNS. Trimming removed 4 bases from V and 4 bases from J, with 17 bases in between. This CDR3 contains 15 residues. The CDR3 here is CASSVGLAGGYEQYF. The CDR3 DNA reads as TGTGCCAGCAGTGTTGGGCTAGCCGGGGGATACGAGCAGTACTTC.

This chain connects TRBV12-3 or TRBV12-4 to TRBJ1-5; D is unresolved. CDR3 length: 13 residues. Trimming shortened V by 6 bases and J by 8 bases, and 14 bases separated the two germline ends. The CDR3 loop reads CASRRGPEEPQHF. In DNA form, the CDR3 reads TGTGCCAGCAGACGCGGGCCCGAAGAGCCCCAGCATTTT.

This CDR3 is CASSLRLAGGGDTQYF. CDR3 sequence (DNA): TGTGCCAGCAGCTTACGGCTAGCGGGAGGAGGAGATACGCAGTATTTT. The chain employs TRBV7-2 and TRBJ2-3; 11 nucleotides match TRBD2. After removal of 2 bases from V and 5 bases from J, the junction contained 6 bases not matched to a gene. The CDR3 is 16 residues long. In germline, CDR1 is SGHTA, CDR2 FQGNSA.

This chain uses TRBV3-1 (or the pseudogene TRBV3-2) with TRBJ2-4; weak D call: TRBD2 (6 bases). This CDR3 spans 18 amino acids. Trimming pared 0 bases from V and 9 bases from J, leaving 24 bases between. Germline CDR1 is LGHDT and CDR2 is YNNKEL (reference sequence). CDR3 sequence (DNA): TGTGCCAGCAGCCAAGATTTCCGGGACTCAACCCTCGGCGGCATTCAGTACTTC. It specifies CASSQDFRDSTLGGIQYF.

The V call is TRBV6-5, the J call TRBJ2-5; a possible D gene is TRBD1 (6 bases). Trimming pared 6 bases from V and 4 bases from J, leaving 9 bases between. CDR1 is MNHEY and CDR2 is SVGAGI in the germline V gene. The CDR3 is 12 amino acids. CDR3 DNA: TGTGCCAGCAGGACAGGCTCAGAGACCCAGTACTTC. Translating it yields CASRTGSETQYF.

In this sample, this clone turned up a few times. V gene TRBV28 combines with J gene TRBJ1-1, with a possible D match to TRBD1 (6 bases). This CDR3 contains 14 residues. Germline V gene data show CDR1 as MDHEN and CDR2 as SYDVKM. Trimming left V 5 bases short and J 4 bases short, with 14 bases between. Here the CDR3 DNA reads TGTGCCAGCAGTCTAACAGGGAGGGTCACTGAAGCTTTCTTT. It is translated as CASSLTGRVTEAFF.

The V call is TRBV19, the J call TRBJ2-5, with a weak D call TRBD1 (6 bases). Germline CDR1 LNHDA, CDR2 SQIVND (reference sequence). The V end lost 5 bases, the J end lost 2 bases, and 12 bases lay between the germline ends. This CDR3 comprises 14 residues. CDR3 in amino acids: CASSPTGEQETQYF. The DNA of the CDR3 is TGTGCCAGTAGTCCGACAGGAGAGCAAGAGACCCAGTACTTC. Complete variable domain (other parts from reference TRBV19 and TRBJ2-5): DGGITQSPKYLFRKEGQNVTLSCEQNLNHDAMYWYRQDPGQGLRLIYYSQIVNDFQKGDIAEGYSVSREKKESFPLTVTSAQKNPTAFYLCASSPTGEQETQYFGPGTRLLVL.

This rearrangement joins TRBV3-1 (or the pseudogene TRBV3-2) to TRBJ1-1; possibly TRBD1 for D (6 bases). The V gene lost 4 bases and the J gene lost 4 bases, with 13 bases spanning the gap. Per the germline V gene, CDR1 is LGHDT and CDR2 is YNNKEL (reference sequence). The CDR3 runs to 14 residues. CDR3 in amino acids: CASSPGGRTTEAFF. The DNA of the CDR3 is TGTGCCAGCAGCCCGGGGGGGCGGACCACTGAAGCTTTCTTT.

This chain connects TRBV6-5 to TRBJ1-1; 7 bases map to TRBD1. J gave up 0 bases and V 6 bases, and 4 bases lay outside the gene matches. Per the germline V gene, CDR1 is MNHEY and CDR2 is SVGAGI. This CDR3 region has 14 residues. The CDR3: CASRGQSVNTEAFF. CDR3 DNA sequence: TGTGCCAGCAGGGGACAGAGTGTGAACACTGAAGCTTTCTTT.

The genes are TRBV5-1 and TRBJ1-4, with 12 bases identical to TRBD1. J lost 8 bases, V lost 4 bases, and 3 bases had no gene match. CDR1 is SGHRS and CDR2 is YFSETQ in the germline V gene. The CDR3 loop spans 14 amino acids. CDR3: CASSRDRGQEKLFF. As DNA, the CDR3 is TGCGCCAGCAGCCGGGACAGGGGGCAGGAAAAACTGTTTTTT.

V and J are TRBV15 and TRBJ2-5; a weak D match, TRBD1 (6 bases). The CDR3 covers 13 residues. V lost 6 bases and J lost 9, with 17 bases in between. The germline V gene encodes CDR1 LNHNV and CDR2 YYDKDF (reference sequence). DNA for the CDR3: TGTGCCACCAGGGATTTGGGGGCGAGGGCCCAGTACTTC. It translates to CATRDLGARAQYF.

The V call is TRBV7-9, the J call TRBJ1-2; D gene unclear. The germline V gene encodes CDR1 SEHNR and CDR2 FQNEAQ (reference sequence). This CDR3 comprises 15 residues. The ends were cut back, 1 base at V and 2 bases at J, with 11 bases in the middle. The DNA of the CDR3 is TGTGCCAGCAGCTTAGTAACTCCTACGAACTATGGCTACACCTTC. Translating gives CASSLVTPTNYGYTF.

This chain links TRBV28 with TRBJ2-1; 8 nucleotides match TRBD2. Looked up from germline, CDR1 is MDHEN and CDR2 is SYDVKM. J gave up 7 bases and V 7 bases, and 9 bases lay outside the gene matches. The CDR3 extends over 14 amino acids. The CDR3: CASKYGRASNEQFF. For the CDR3, the DNA is TGTGCCAGCAAGTACGGGAGGGCCAGTAATGAGCAGTTCTTC.

V gene TRBV28 combines with J gene TRBJ2-7; D possibly corresponds to TRBD1 (6 bases). V was cut by 6 bases and J by 4 bases, with 16 bases left in between. Germline V gene data show CDR1 as MDHEN and CDR2 as SYDVKM. CDR3 length: 14 amino acids. For the CDR3, the DNA is TGTGCCAGCAGCTATAGACAGGCTCGGTACGAGCAGTACTTC. It codes for CASSYRQARYEQYF.

This sequence joins TRBV24-1 and TRBJ2-1; 7 bases match TRBD2. J was trimmed by 6 bases and V by 4 bases; bases with no gene match: 5. The germline gives CDR1 KGHDR, CDR2 SFDVKD. This CDR3 spans 14 amino acids. CDR3 in DNA: TGTGCCACCAGTGAGGCTAGCGGACTCAATGAGCAGTTCTTC. Translating gives CATSEASGLNEQFF.